This T cell receptor beta chain comes out of a study of blood T cell repertoires in COVID-19 (dated by TCRdb to 2018 to 2020). For the study in its entirety: Collaborator samples came from the United States, Italy and Spain and covered acute and convalescent phases of COVID-19. The prospective study material was composed of cDNA or gDNA derived from T cells, B-cell-depleted T cells, or PBMCs. Subjects who had been exposed to COVID-19, were actively infected with it, or had recovered from it provided the deeply sampled blood TCRbeta repertoires that made up the dataset. The repertoires were released in a freely available public database meant as a resource for research on the immune response to SARS-CoV-2. Samples were obtained from the ongoing ImmuneRACE study (first 160 participants) and from about 1,300 subjects provided by 6 global collaborators. Sample metadata almost always included a de-identified subject ID, COVID-19 status, age in years and sex. Where HLA class I and class II types were available, the types were taken from metadata supplied by the sample provider, not from assay-based typing. General findings and caveats noted by the study authors: The amount of clinical and demographic metadata varied by source and participant and was provided uncurated.

Taken from cysteine to phenylalanine, the CDR3 has 12 residues. Of all the DNA, just the CDR3 is kept, 36 bases in frame from base 1. CDR1 and CDR2, looked up from the germline V gene (reference sequence), are SEHNR and FQNEAQ. The V end loses 3 bases and the J end loses 10 bases, and a stretch of 10 bases separates them. TCRbeta CDR3 regions were amplified from genomic DNA using the immunoSEQ Assay, a bias-controlled multiplex PCR. On the authors' methods: The number of nucleated cells in each sample was estimated from the amplification of reference gene primers within the assay. To quantify the absolute abundance of each unique TCRbeta CDR3 rearrangement, sequence reads were collapsed and filtered. For each sample, productive Simpson clonality was calculated by taking the square root of Simpson's diversity index across productive rearrangements. The table was pulled from immuneACCESS by TCRdb, which kept in-frame rearrangements only. Such tables lose some clones; where checked, under half of the loss comes from unresolved V genes, and the rest has no known cause. V, J and clone size reflect that table, while D and trimming were determined from the DNA. The sample profile shows 250,000 to 350,000 clones; 89% of them were found once. Jointly, the top ten make up around 12% of the sample.

As for this clone: Its antigen is not yet known. Nothing much larger sits one base from this clone, and base qualities are not available.

Each collaborating institution followed its own protocols to collect whole blood in K2EDTA tubes. For TCRbeta analysis, collaborator samples were shipped as frozen whole blood, as isolated PBMCs, or as DNA extracted from either sample type. Source material: peripheral blood. The rearranged chain carries TRBV7-9 and TRBJ2-1, and possibly TRBD2, on 5 matching bases. This receptor was taken from a woman aged 55-70 years with acute or convalescent COVID-19. The CDR3 loop reads CASSFERREQFF. The DNA sequence is given as TGTGCCAGCAGCTTCGAGCGGCGAGAGCAGTTCTTC.